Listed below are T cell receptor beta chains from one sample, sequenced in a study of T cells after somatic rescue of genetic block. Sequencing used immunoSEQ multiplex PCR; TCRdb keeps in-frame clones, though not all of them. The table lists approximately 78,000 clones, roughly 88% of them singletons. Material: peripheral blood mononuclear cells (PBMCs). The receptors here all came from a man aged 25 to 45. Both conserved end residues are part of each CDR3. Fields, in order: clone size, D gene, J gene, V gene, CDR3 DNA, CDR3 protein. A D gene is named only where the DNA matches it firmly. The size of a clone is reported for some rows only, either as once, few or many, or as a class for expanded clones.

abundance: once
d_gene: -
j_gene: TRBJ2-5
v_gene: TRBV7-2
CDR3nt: TGTGCCAGCAGCCCACCGGGGGTCCCGGAGACCCAGTACTTC
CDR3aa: CASSPPGVPETQYF

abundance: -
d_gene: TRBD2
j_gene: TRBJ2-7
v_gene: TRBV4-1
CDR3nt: TGCGCCAGCAGCCAACGAACGACTAGCGAATGGTCCTACGAGCAGTACTTC
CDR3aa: CASSQRTTSEWSYEQYF

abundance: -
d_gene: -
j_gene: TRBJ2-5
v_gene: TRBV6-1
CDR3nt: TGTGCCAGCAGTGAAGATGGGCGGATCCAAGAGACCCAGTACTTC
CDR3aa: CASSEDGRIQETQYF

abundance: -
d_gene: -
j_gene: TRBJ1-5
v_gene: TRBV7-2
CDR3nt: TGTGCCAGCAGCTTTAGTAACCAGGGGCAGCCCCAGCATTTT
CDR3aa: CASSFSNQGQPQHF

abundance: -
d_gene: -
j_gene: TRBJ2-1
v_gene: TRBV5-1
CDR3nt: TGCGCCAGCAGCTTGGGGAGCAACTCCTACAATGAGCAGTTCTTC
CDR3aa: CASSLGSNSYNEQFF

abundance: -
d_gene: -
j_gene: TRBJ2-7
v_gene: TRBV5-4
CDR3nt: TGTGCCAGCAGCTTGATGTACCATCGTAGCTCCTACGAGCAGTACTTC
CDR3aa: CASSLMYHRSSYEQYF

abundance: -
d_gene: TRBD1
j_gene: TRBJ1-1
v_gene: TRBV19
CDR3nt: TGTGCCAGTAGTACACACAGGGGGCCCACTGAAGCTTTCTTT
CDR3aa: CASSTHRGPTEAFF

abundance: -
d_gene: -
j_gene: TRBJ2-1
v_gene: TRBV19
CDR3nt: TGTGCCAGTAGCATAACTAGACCCAATGAGCAGTTCTTC
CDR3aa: CASSITRPNEQFF

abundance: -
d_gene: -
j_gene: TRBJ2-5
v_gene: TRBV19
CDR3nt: TGTGCCAGTAGTTTAGGGGGGGCCCCGTACCAAGAGACCCAGTACTTC
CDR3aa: CASSLGGAPYQETQYF

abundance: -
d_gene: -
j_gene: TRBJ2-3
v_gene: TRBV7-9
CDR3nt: TGTGCCAGCAGCTTCTCGGCAGATACGCAGTATTTT
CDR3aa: CASSFSADTQYF

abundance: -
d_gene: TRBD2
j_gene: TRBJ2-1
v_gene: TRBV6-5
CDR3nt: TGTGCCAGCAGTTACGAAGGGACTAGAGGGAACAATGAGCAGTTCTTC
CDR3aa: CASSYEGTRGNNEQFF

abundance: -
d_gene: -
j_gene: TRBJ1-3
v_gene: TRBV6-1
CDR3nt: TGTGCCAGCAGTTTAGGGTCCTCTGGAAACACCATATATTTT
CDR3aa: CASSLGSSGNTIYF

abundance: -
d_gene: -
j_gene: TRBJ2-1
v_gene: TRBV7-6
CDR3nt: TGTGCCAGCAGCTGGGACGGGAGCTCCTACAATGAGCAGTTCTTC
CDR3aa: CASSWDGSSYNEQFF

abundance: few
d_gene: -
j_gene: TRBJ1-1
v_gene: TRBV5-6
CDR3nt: TGTGCCAGCAGCTTATGGCGTGGAGAGGCTTTCTTT
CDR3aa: CASSLWRGEAFF

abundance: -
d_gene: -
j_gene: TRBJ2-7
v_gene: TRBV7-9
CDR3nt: TGTGCCAGCAGCCCCAGCTCCTACGAGCAGTACTTC
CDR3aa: CASSPSSYEQYF

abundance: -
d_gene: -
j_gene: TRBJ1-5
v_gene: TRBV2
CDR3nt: TGTGCCAGCTCTGGACAGACATTAGGCAATCAGCCCCAGCATTTT
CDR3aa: CASSGQTLGNQPQHF

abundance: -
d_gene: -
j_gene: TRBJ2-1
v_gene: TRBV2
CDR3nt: TGTGCCAGCAGGGGATGGGATGAGCAGTTCTTC
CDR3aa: CASRGWDEQFF

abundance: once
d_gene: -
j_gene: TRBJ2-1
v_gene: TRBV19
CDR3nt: TGTGCCAGTAGTATCGGCGGCAGTTACAATGAGCAGTTCTTC
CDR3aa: CASSIGGSYNEQFF

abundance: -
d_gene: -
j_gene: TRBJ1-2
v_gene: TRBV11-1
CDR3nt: TGTGCCAGCAGGCCAAATGGCTACACCTTC
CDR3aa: CASRPNGYTF

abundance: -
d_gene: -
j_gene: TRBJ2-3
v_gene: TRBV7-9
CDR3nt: TGTGCCAGCAGCTTAGTCGCCACAGGAAGGGATACGCAGTATTTT
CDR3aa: CASSLVATGRDTQYF

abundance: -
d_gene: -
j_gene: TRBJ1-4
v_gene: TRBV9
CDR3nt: TGTGCCAGCAGCCCCATGGGGTACGATAATGAAAAACTGTTTTTT
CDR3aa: CASSPMGYDNEKLFF

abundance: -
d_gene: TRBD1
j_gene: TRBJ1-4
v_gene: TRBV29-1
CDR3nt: TGCAGCGTTATATCCAGGGGGAATGAAAAACTGTTTTTT
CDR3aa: CSVISRGNEKLFF

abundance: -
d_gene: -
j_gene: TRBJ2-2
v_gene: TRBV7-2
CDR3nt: TGTGCCAGCAGCTTACTGGGGGCGAACACCGGGGAGCTGTTTTTT
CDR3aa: CASSLLGANTGELFF

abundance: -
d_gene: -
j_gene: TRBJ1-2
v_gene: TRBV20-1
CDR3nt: TGCAGTGCTAGGTCCGGCCGAGGCTACACCTTC
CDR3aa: CSARSGRGYTF

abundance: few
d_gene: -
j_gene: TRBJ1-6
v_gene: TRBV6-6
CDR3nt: TGTGCCACCACCCGACAGCCATCTAATTCACCCCTCCACTTT
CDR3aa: CATTRQPSNSPLHF

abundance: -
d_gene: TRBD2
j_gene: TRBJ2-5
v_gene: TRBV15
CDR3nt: TGTGCCACCAGCGGACCGAGCGGGGCCCAAGAGACCCAGTACTTC
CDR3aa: CATSGPSGAQETQYF

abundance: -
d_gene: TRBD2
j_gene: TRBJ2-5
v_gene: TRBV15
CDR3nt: TGTGCCACCAGCCGTAGCGGGAGTAAGACCCAGTACTTC
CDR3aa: CATSRSGSKTQYF

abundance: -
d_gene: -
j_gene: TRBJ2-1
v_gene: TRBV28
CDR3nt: TGTGCCAGCAGTCCAAGGGGAGCCTACAATGAGCAGTTCTTC
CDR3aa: CASSPRGAYNEQFF

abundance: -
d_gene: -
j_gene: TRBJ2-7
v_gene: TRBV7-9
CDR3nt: TGTGCCAGCAGCCTTAGGGGGGGATTCTACGAGCAGTACTTC
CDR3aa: CASSLRGGFYEQYF